The source of this T cell receptor beta chain is a study of blood T cell repertoires in COVID-19. Across the study: The United States, Italy and Spain supplied acute and convalescent COVID-19 samples.

Clones were sequenced by immunoSEQ multiplex PCR, and TCRdb holds only the in-frame ones, with some missing. Among 200,000 to 250,000 clones listed, roughly nine tenths were seen once. CDR1 and CDR2 (germline): KGHDR, SFDVKD. Trimming removed 5 bases from V and 8 bases from J, with 11 bases in between. The CDR3 is 12 amino acids. The participants were between about 18 and 90 years old and came from 20 to 30 US areas. The sample taken for sequencing was PBMCs or T cells enriched from blood (not recorded which). The chain combines TRBV24-1 with TRBJ1-2, with a weak D call TRBD1 (6 bases). The TCR comes from a woman aged 50 to 65 in a cohort exposed to, infected with or recovered from COVID-19 (not recorded which). Here the CDR3 reads CATSADRKGYTF. CDR3 DNA: TGTGCCACCAGTGCTGACAGGAAAGGCTACACCTTC.